The rows below give T cell receptor beta chains drawn from one sample of a study of cytomegalovirus exposure and HLA in healthy donors. Profiled with immunoSEQ multiplex PCR; TCRdb holds only in-frame clones, not every one. The sample carries about 160,000 clones, approximately 82% recorded once. Sequenced: PBMCs. The receptor set was obtained from a male donor in good health and CMV-seropositive. The CDR3 runs from the conserved cysteine through the conserved F or W. D genes are given only for firm matches. The size of a clone is reported for some rows only, either as once, few or many, or as a class for expanded clones.

TRBJ1-1 | TRBV10-2 | . | TRBD1 | CASSDSAFTKTGRNTEAFF | TGCGCCAGCAGTGACTCAGCGTTTACTAAGACAGGGCGAAACACTGAAGCTTTCTTT
TRBJ2-3 | TRBV10-3 | . | TRBD2 | CAIGLADTDTQYF | TGTGCCATCGGACTAGCGGACACAGATACGCAGTATTTT
TRBJ1-1 | TRBV6-5 | . | . | CASSYYGRNTEAFF | TGTGCCAGCAGTTACTATGGGAGGAACACTGAAGCTTTCTTT
TRBJ2-3 | TRBV7-7 | few | . | CASSLAGGFTDTQYF | TGTGCCAGCAGCTTAGCCGGAGGTTTCACAGATACGCAGTATTTT
TRBJ2-1 | TRBV9 | . | . | CASSVDLPAGPRNEQFF | TGTGCCAGCAGCGTAGACCTCCCAGCGGGCCCTCGGAATGAGCAGTTCTTC
TRBJ2-7 | TRBV4-3 | once | . | CASSWTPNYEQYF | TGCGCCAGCAGCTGGACTCCAAACTACGAGCAGTACTTC
TRBJ1-5 | TRBV28 | once | . | CASSLGQGTQPQHF | TGTGCCAGCAGTTTAGGGCAGGGAACTCAGCCCCAGCATTTT
TRBJ1-2 | TRBV5-1 | once | . | CASSPGRGGYGYTF | TGCGCCAGCAGCCCGGGGAGGGGAGGATATGGCTACACCTTC
TRBJ1-2 | TRBV28 | . | . | CASSVGGILYGYTF | TGTGCCAGCAGTGTAGGAGGGATTCTCTATGGCTACACCTTC
TRBJ2-1 | TRBV2 | . | TRBD2 | CASKIAGAYNEQFF | TGTGCCAGCAAAATAGCGGGAGCATACAATGAGCAGTTCTTC